Listed below are T cell receptor beta chains from one sample, sequenced in a study of blood T cell repertoires in COVID-19. Measured with immunoSEQ multiplex PCR; TCRdb has only the in-frame clones, and not every one. The table shows about 150,000 clones, with around 80% occurring only once. The sequenced sample consisted of peripheral blood. The source is a human donor in a cohort sampled during active COVID-19. The conserved cysteine and the conserved F or W are not part of the CDR3 here.

12,TRBV5-6,ASRPTGPNYGYT
10,TRBV12-3/TRBV12-4,ASRRGSYEQY
12,TRBV28,ASTSAGSGNTIY
14,TRBV5-5,ASRFYRDSGTDTQY
13,TRBV11-2,ASSTLPSGERTQY
16,TRBV10-3,AISGLAGGSLSGDTQY
12,TRBV3-1/TRBV3-2,ASSSGQGLSGAF
14,TRBV27,ASSPSTGALYNEQF
13,TRBV4-1,ASSQQGAPDYGYT
11,TRBV10-3,AIRQGLQDGYT
12,TRBV5-1,ASSPGNADLSYT
11,TRBV5-8,ASTRDRRHEQY
9,TRBV29-1,SVDTGTEAF
15,TRBV4-3,ASSQEGGTSSYNEQF
9,TRBV27,ASSWGGEQY
9,TRBV30,AFSPSTEAF
11,TRBV6-6,ASSYWSANEQF
16,TRBV28,ASSGARGPLPGGSPLH
10,TRBV7-9,ASSPRGDGYT
12,TRBV19,ATHTGGRTRPQH
12,TRBV28,ASTGTSVSYEQY
12,TRBV9,ASSRQGAPGELF
10,TRBV30,AWGLQDYGYT
15,TRBV19,ASSPRGDSPMNTEAF
12,TRBV19,ASSIVPSGGELF
16,TRBV3-1/TRBV3-2,ASSPIRMAGGVGYTQY
14,TRBV7-9,ASSFSSDDRGYEQY
11,TRBV7-9,ASSRDRNQPQH
11,TRBV19,ASRFGGNSPLH
13,TRBV7-5,VRSDRDRGTDTQY
15,TRBV3-1/TRBV3-2,ASSQVGGGVESNTQY
14,TRBV11-3,ASSLGAGALNTEAF
13,TRBV10-3,AIRGGGTPLDEQY
11,TRBV3-1/TRBV3-2,ASSQNLEETQY
12,TRBV29-1,SVGGGPSNQPQH
11,TRBV6-5,ASSSDRGSPLH
13,TRBV6-5,ASSSLGAGKETQY
14,TRBV9,ASTPGGGQSRSGYT
14,TRBV27,ASSFSHSGVTGELF
11,TRBV28,ATEPGQGGEAF
11,TRBV12-3/TRBV12-4,AGGRGGTGELF
11,TRBV9,ASSAGPFLEQF